Presented here are 10 T cell receptor beta chains from one specimen sequenced in a study of tissue T cells after allogeneic stem cell transplantation. The assay was immunoSEQ multiplex PCR, and TCRdb's table has in-frame clones only and misses some. Of roughly 42,000 clones in the sample, just under 95% were seen once. The sample was blood, taken before transplantation. These receptors came from a woman aged 35-75 years who later had graft-versus-host disease after an allogeneic stem cell transplant.

This chain joins TRBV11-2 and TRBJ1-2, with D maybe TRBD1 (5 bases). With 5 bases removed from V and 2 bases from J, the gap between germline ends came to 15 bases. The CDR3 sequence is 15 residues long. CDR1 is SGHAT, CDR2 FQNNGV, per germline. CDR3 protein: CASSQLQGWNYGYTF. As DNA, the CDR3 is TGTGCCAGCAGCCAATTGCAGGGATGGAACTATGGCTACACCTTC.

CDR3 residues: CASSSPGGFKNTEAFF. In nucleotides, the CDR3 is TGTGCCAGCAGCTCCCCAGGGGGTTTTAAGAACACTGAAGCTTTCTTT. The chain carries TRBV7-3 and TRBJ1-1; 7 nucleotides line up with TRBD1. The CDR3 runs to 16 residues. Germline CDR1 SGHTA, CDR2 FQGTGA. The V and J ends lost 4 bases and 1 base, in that order; junction bases with no gene match: 9.

The chain joins TRBV5-1 to TRBJ1-2, with 7 bases fitting TRBD1. This CDR3 region has 14 residues. CDR1 and CDR2 from the germline V gene are SGHRS and YFSETQ. Trimming took 0 bases from V and 4 from J; bases not matched to a gene: 3. The CDR3 DNA reads TGCGCCAGCAGCTTGGACAGGGGTGGCTATGGCTACACCTTC. Amino acids: CASSLDRGGYGYTF.

The chain carries TRBV18 and TRBJ1-1; D is uncertain. Germline V CDR1 and CDR2: KGHSH, LQKENI. V was clipped by 6 bases and J by 5 bases, with 4 bases between them. This CDR3 contains 10 residues. CDR3 in amino acids: CASSETEAFF. The CDR3 coding sequence is TGTGCCAGCTCGGAGACTGAAGCTTTCTTT.

The sample holds one count of this clone. The J gene is TRBJ2-3, the V gene TRBV30; 11 nucleotides match TRBD2. CDR3 length: 15 residues. V gave up 0 bases and J gave up 5 bases; unmatched junction bases: 4. The germline gives CDR1 GTSNPN, CDR2 SVGIG (reference sequence). CDR3 coding DNA: TGTGCCTGGAGTGTACTAGCGGGAGCAGGAGATACGCAGTATTTT. This gives the protein CAWSVLAGAGDTQYF.

In this sample, this clone turned up once. The CDR3 nucleotides are TGCGCCAGCAGCTTGGCGTGGGGCCGAAAGGAGACCCAGTACTTC. Translating it yields CASSLAWGRKETQYF. This chain connects TRBV5-1 to TRBJ2-5; weak D call: TRBD1 (5 bases). The CDR3 extends over 15 amino acids. Trimming removed 0 bases from V and 5 bases from J, with 14 bases in between. Germline V CDR1 and CDR2: SGHRS, YFSETQ.

This sequence joins TRBV5-1 and TRBJ1-6, with 10 positions matching TRBD1. Trimming took 4 bases from V and 7 from J; bases not matched to a gene: 5. The CDR3 loop spans 15 amino acids. Germline values: CDR1 SGHRS, CDR2 YFSETQ. This CDR3 reads CASSLPGQGNSPLHF. The CDR3 DNA sequence: TGCGCCAGCAGCCTGCCGGGACAGGGGAATTCACCCCTCCACTTT. The whole variable domain, filled in from reference TRBV5-1 and TRBJ1-6, reads KAGVTQTPRYLIKTRGQQVTLSCSPISGHRSVSWYQQTPGQGLQFLFEYFSETQRNKGNFPGRFSGRQFSNSRSEMNVSTLELGDSALYLCASSLPGQGNSPLHFGNGTRLTVT.

This chain uses TRBV5-1 with TRBJ2-7; unclear D gene. CDR3 size: 13 residues. V gave up 0 bases and J gave up 2 bases, with 6 bases separating them. Germline V gene sequence: CDR1 SGHRS, CDR2 YFSETQ. The CDR3 DNA sequence: TGCGCCAGCAGCTTGGGGGTAGCCTACGAGCAGTACTTC. This encodes CASSLGVAYEQYF. The variable domain in full, completed from reference TRBV5-1 and TRBJ2-7, reads KAGVTQTPRYLIKTRGQQVTLSCSPISGHRSVSWYQQTPGQGLQFLFEYFSETQRNKGNFPGRFSGRQFSNSRSEMNVSTLELGDSALYLCASSLGVAYEQYFGPGTRLTVT.

The rearrangement joins TRBV3-1 (or the pseudogene TRBV3-2) to TRBJ1-1; TRBD1 might be the D (6 bases). This CDR3 is 16 amino acids long. The germline V and J ends were trimmed by 0 bases and 2 bases, with 13 bases remaining between them. Germline V gene data show CDR1 as LGHDT and CDR2 as YNNKEL (reference sequence). CDR3 region: CASSQERGRGNTEAFF. CDR3 nucleotides: TGTGCCAGCAGCCAAGAACGTGGCAGGGGAAACACTGAAGCTTTCTTT.

The chain carries TRBV3-1 (or the pseudogene TRBV3-2) and TRBJ2-7; 8 nucleotides match TRBD1. In germline, CDR1 is LGHDT, CDR2 YNNKEL (reference sequence). This CDR3 region has 15 residues. J was trimmed by 0 bases and V by 1 base; bases with no gene match: 2. The DNA of the CDR3 is TGTGCCAGCAGCCAAGGTACAGGGGGCTCCTACGAGCAGTACTTC. It specifies CASSQGTGGSYEQYF.